Listed below are T cell receptor beta chains from one sample, sequenced in a study of cytomegalovirus exposure and HLA in healthy donors. TCRdb's table, derived via immunoSEQ multiplex PCR, lists solely in-frame clones and lacks some. The table shows some 130,000 clones, with approximately 61% occurring only once. The sample comprised PBMCs. The receptors were gathered from a woman aged 40 to 55 in good health and CMV-seronegative. CDR3s include the opening cysteine and the closing phenylalanine or tryptophan. Each record gives: D gene, V gene, J gene, clone size, CDR3 protein, CDR3 DNA. A D gene is named only where the DNA matches it firmly. The listing skips clone size in some rows; elsewhere it reads once, few, many or a size class.

>NA|TRBV7-2|TRBJ1-5|NA
CASSLFGQTSSNSNQPQHF
TGTGCCAGCAGCTTATTCGGACAGACAAGCTCCAATAGCAATCAGCCCCAGCATTTT
>NA|TRBV7-8|TRBJ1-4|NA
CASSFGSRPLGDEKLFF
TGTGCCAGCAGCTTCGGCTCCCGGCCTCTAGGGGATGAAAAACTGTTTTTT
>NA|TRBV5-4|TRBJ1-4|NA
CASSLEGATNEKLFF
TGTGCCAGCAGCTTGGAGGGGGCAACTAATGAAAAACTGTTTTTT
>TRBD1|TRBV19|TRBJ2-7|NA
CASSDRDSGPLKYF
TGTGCCAGTTCTGACCGGGACAGCGGACCTCTGAAGTACTTC
>TRBD2|TRBV9|TRBJ2-7|NA
CASSVAPSGVKEQYF
TGTGCCAGCAGCGTAGCCCCTAGCGGGGTTAAGGAGCAGTACTTC
>TRBD1|TRBV7-9|TRBJ1-4|few
CASTLTGTGAYGDEKLFF
TGTGCCAGCACCTTAACCGGGACAGGGGCCTACGGGGATGAAAAACTGTTTTTT
>TRBD2|TRBV12-5|TRBJ2-1|NA
CASGSRLAGGIYNEQFF
TGTGCTAGTGGTTCACGACTAGCGGGGGGGATTTACAATGAGCAGTTCTTC
>TRBD1|TRBV5-8|TRBJ2-2|few
CASSLGGTEWAGELFF
TGTGCCAGCAGCTTGGGAGGGACAGAGTGGGCCGGGGAGCTGTTTTTT
>TRBD1|TRBV6-5|TRBJ1-3|NA
CASIDGRQGDNTIYF
TGTGCCAGCATTGATGGACGACAGGGGGACAACACCATATATTTT
>NA|TRBV5-1|TRBJ1-5|few
CASSPSSNQPQHF
TGCGCCAGCAGCCCTAGTAGCAATCAGCCCCAGCATTTT
>NA|TRBV7-2|TRBJ1-1|NA
CASSLGVEKAFF
TGTGCCAGCAGCTTAGGTGTGGAGAAAGCTTTCTTT
>NA|TRBV5-6|TRBJ2-7|few
CASSRKTTYEQYF
TGTGCCAGCAGCCGCAAGACAACCTACGAGCAGTACTTC
>NA|TRBV7-2|TRBJ2-2|NA
CASSLRGRTANTGELFF
TGTGCCAGCAGCTTAAGGGGTCGGACCGCGAACACCGGGGAGCTGTTTTTT
>TRBD1|TRBV28|TRBJ1-5|few
CASSSDRAPNQPQHF
TGTGCCAGCAGTTCGGACAGGGCTCCAAATCAGCCCCAGCATTTT
>TRBD2|TRBV7-3|TRBJ2-3|NA
CASSLTSGGALDTQYF
TGTGCCAGCAGCTTAACTAGCGGGGGGGCCTTAGATACGCAGTATTTT
>TRBD1|TRBV7-2|TRBJ1-1|NA
CASSPDRGNTEAFF
TGTGCCAGCAGTCCAGACAGGGGGAACACTGAAGCTTTCTTT
>TRBD1|TRBV7-7|TRBJ2-2|once
CAGSLNSGTGAGELFF
TGTGCCGGCAGCTTAAATAGCGGGACAGGGGCCGGGGAGCTGTTTTTT
>NA|TRBV30|TRBJ2-3|NA
CAWSVFLTSTDTQYF
TGTGCCTGGAGTGTATTTCTAACTAGCACAGATACGCAGTATTTT